This TCR beta chain derives from a study of regulatory T cells in long-lasting Graves disease (TCRdb year 2021). With respect to the entire study: In the newly diagnosed Graves' disease group, patients had been taking antithyroid drugs for less than 3 months. A total of roughly 33 samples were covered by TCR sequencing, comprising around 13 persistent and roughly 20 newly diagnosed Graves' disease patients. The study was registered as a clinical trial and conducted in China. This study used TCR sequencing and RNA sequencing of peripheral blood to compare persistent Graves' disease patients against newly diagnosed Graves' disease patients. Broader findings and caveats from the paper: Compared with newly diagnosed patients, patients with persistent Graves' disease had lower TCR Shannon entropy and fewer highly expanded clones, which suggests clonal expansion. TRBV28, TRBJ1-2 and TRBJ2-5 were preferentially used in persistent disease, while TRBV20-1 and TRBJ2-1 were favored in newly diagnosed disease. Only the TCR beta chain was sequenced and analyzed. A larger number of public clonotypes was shared among persistent patients (2,741) than among newly diagnosed patients (approximately 1,000). The small sample size was acknowledged by the authors as a limitation that may reduce accuracy. Only peripheral blood was studied, because thyroid tissue, the primary lesion, was inaccessible.

From cysteine to phenylalanine, the CDR3 is 13 amino acids long. Only the CDR3 part of the read is kept: 39 bases, read in frame from the first base. From a lookup of the germline V gene, CDR1 and CDR2 are MDHEN and SYDVKM. Details on this clonotype: Its cognate antigen has yet to be identified. At one end the junction does not follow the germline gene, possibly because of a read error.

What this sample's time point label stands for: newly diagnosed GD, antithyroid drugs for less than 3 months. For both TCR sequencing and RNA sequencing, RNA was extracted from PBMCs in TRIzol. The diagnosis of Graves' disease was made according to American Thyroid Association guidelines. Patients were recruited from an endocrinology department in Xi'an, China. Each patient gave 7 to 9.5 milliliters of peripheral blood, collected in an EDTA anticoagulant tube. Ficoll Paque Plus density gradient separation was used to isolate PBMCs, and no further T cell sorting was done. An Agilent 2100 Bioanalyzer and agarose gel were used to check RNA quality, while a NanoDrop 2000 measured RNA concentration. Receptor amplification or capture employed multiplex PCR. Sequencing was carried out with an Illumina HiSeq 4000. CDR3 regions were amplified by Arm-PCR with iRepertoire HTBI primers to construct TCR beta libraries. PCR products were gel purified before sequencing. In the original analysis: Gene usage analysis of CDR3 amino acid clonotypes used the 62 TRBV and around 13 TRBJ segments found across samples. Filtered high-quality paired reads were merged into contigs using COPE and FqMerger. BLAST was used to align contigs to the IMGT TRBV, TRBD and TRBJ reference genes, and CDR3 was defined following IMGT. Highly expanded clones were defined as clonotypes with a frequency above 0.1%. Repertoire diversity was measured by Shannon entropy, and V-J evenness by the Gini coefficient. A clonotype was considered public if more than one individual shared it. TCRdb passed the public sequencing reads through fastp at Q25 and MiXCR, retaining productive beta sequences. Rows with a matching CDR3 protein are joined into one entry that keeps the most common DNA and genes. None of the V and J calls come from the authors' own analysis; TCRdb made them. The table for this sample lists over 300,000 distinct CDR3 sequences; 15% of them were counted only once. The ten largest clones represent about 20% of the sample.

The receptor was isolated from a female donor with Graves disease. The chain is encoded by TRBV28 joined to TRBJ1-3; a tentative D call is TRBD1 (6 bases match). The sample here was peripheral blood mononuclear cells (PBMCs), taken at new diagnosis, from a patient treated with antithyroid drugs. The bases read TGTGCCAGCAGTCGGGTCTCCTGGGACACCGTATATTTT. This sequence encodes CASSRVSWDTVYF.